The sequence of this T cell receptor (beta chain) was determined in a study of T cells in Graves' hyperthyroidism and ophthalmopathy. The CDR3 is made up of 14 amino acids. Germline lookup yields CDR1 MNHEY and CDR2 SMNVEV (reference sequence). Trimming at V came to 4 bases and at J to 9 bases, leaving 8 bases not matched to a gene. Criteria for exclusion of patients were uncontrolled infection, other autoimmune disease, pregnancy or lactation. The diagnoses drew upon clinical symptoms, serum thyroxine and TRAb, thyroid ultrasound and orbital computed tomography. Turning to this clonotype: What it recognizes is unknown.

Notes on the study in general: The model forecast ophthalmopathy, anticipating it by a median approximately 6.1 months before onset. Clonotypes that were expanded in thyroid above 0.001 mostly appeared in blood too.

What was amplified from RNA transcripts were TCR beta CDR3 regions. First-round RT-PCR of the TCR CDR3 relied on the HTBI primer set. Via MiXCR, TCRdb re-called the multiplex PCR reads, giving one row per CDR3 protein. The sample holds hundreds of thousands of distinct CDR3 sequences, approximately 15% seen once. This chain links TRBV27 with TRBJ2-5; 10 bases align to TRBD1. The sample taken for sequencing was blood. The receptor comes from a woman between 45 and 60 years old with Graves' ophthalmopathy. CDR3 DNA: TGTGCCAGCAGTTGGACAGGGGGGGGCTCGGCCCAGTACTTC. As protein: CASSWTGGGSAQYF.